This T cell receptor beta chain was sequenced during a study of CD8 T cells in Susac syndrome (dated by TCRdb to the late 2010s). Concerning the study at large: The study used repertoire sequencing to test whether antigen drove CD8+ T cell activation and differentiation in Susac syndrome.

Based on the germline V gene, the CDR1 and CDR2 sequences are SGHRS and YFSETQ. Compared with germline, V lacks 4 bases and J lacks 4 bases; bases without a gene match: 4. Including cysteine and phenylalanine, the CDR3 has 15 amino acids. Just the 45-base CDR3 DNA is kept, in frame starting at base 1. Peripheral blood CD8+ and CD4+ T cells from healthy donors, Susac syndrome patients and multiple sclerosis patients were profiled by high-throughput TCR beta sequencing. Healthy donors were age- and sex-matched controls. Bulk CD8+ and CD4+ T cells were purified magnetically by negative isolation, whereas CD8+ TEMRA cells were enriched by FACS. Blood was collected in EDTA tubes and processed within 24 hours, with PBMCs isolated through density gradient centrifugation. PBMCs intended for TCR sequencing were frozen in liquid nitrogen and were later thawed in a 37 degrees C water bath. The sorted or isolated CD4+, CD8+ and CD8+ TEMRA cells reached a purity of at least 90%.

RNA was extracted using the RNeasy kit, and roughly 0.5 to 1 microgram was reverse transcribed with random hexamers. TCR beta CDR3 regions were amplified with the immunoSEQ multiplex PCR assay covering 54 Vbeta and 13 Jbeta segments. PCR amplification bias was corrected by using a synthetic template baseline for primer optimization and computational correction. Under the source paper's analysis protocol: Reads were annotated to V, D and J genes according to IMGT and were analyzed with immunoSEQ Analyzer, with only productive sequences retained. To calculate clonality, Shannon entropy was normalized by log2 of the number of productive unique sequences and then subtracted from one. For each patient and control, public and private clones were evaluated within the 100 most prevalent clones. A clone was defined as Susac-specific if it was absent from the healthy and MS cohorts, from some 1,100 published viral clones and from other ImmuneACCESS disease sequences. The public reads were reanalyzed by TCRdb: fastp trimming at Q25, MiXCR alignment, in-frame beta chains only. CDR3 protein duplicates are merged, each entry listing the most common genes and DNA. V and J calls and clone size were set by TCRdb, not the authors. This sample lists roughly 200,000 distinct CDR3 sequences; about 95% were detected once. More than 0.1% of the sample goes to the ten largest clones.

Details on this clonotype: Its antigen is currently not known. Qualities for individual bases were not recorded, and no much larger clone is one base off.

Here is what the overall study found, with its caveats: The number of individuals in the TCR sequencing and HLA analysis was recognized as being relatively small.

Sequencing was performed on CD4+ T cells from PBMCs. Recombination connected TRBV5-1 to TRBJ2-3; a stretch of 12 junction bases matches TRBD1. This TCR was sampled from a human donor in good health. The CDR3 region reads CASSGDRGRADTQYF. In nucleotides, the sequence is TGCGCCAGCAGCGGGGACAGGGGGCGAGCAGATACGCAGTATTTT.